This record concerns one TCR beta chain sequence. The antigen is not known. The germline V and J ends were trimmed by 0 bases and 3 bases, with 6 bases remaining between them. CDR1 WSHSY and CDR2 SAAADI come from the germline V gene. There are 14 residues in the CDR3. The investigators amplified TCR beta CDR3 regions from RNA transcripts. Researchers ran a first-round RT-PCR on the TCR CDR3 using the HTBI primer set. TCRdb passed the multiplex PCR reads through MiXCR, listing each CDR3 protein once. The data show more than 500,000 distinct CDR3 sequences, about 16% seen once. Uncontrolled infection, other autoimmune disease, pregnancy or lactation barred patients from enrollment. The study based diagnoses on clinical symptoms, serum thyroxine and TRAb, thyroid ultrasound and orbital computed tomography. The source of the sample is a study of T cells in Graves' hyperthyroidism and ophthalmopathy. Findings and limits, study-wide: Ophthalmopathy got predicted by the model a median approximately 6.3 months before its onset. Using 13 V-J features, a model discriminated ophthalmopathy from stable hyperthyroidism.

The specimen was blood. The J gene is TRBJ1-5, the V gene TRBV10-2, with D uncertain. The receptor was derived from a woman aged 30 to 39 with Graves' ophthalmopathy. The DNA of the CDR3 is TGCGCCAGCAGTGAGTCTAACTCCAATCAGCCCCAGCATTTT. It codes for CASSESNSNQPQHF.